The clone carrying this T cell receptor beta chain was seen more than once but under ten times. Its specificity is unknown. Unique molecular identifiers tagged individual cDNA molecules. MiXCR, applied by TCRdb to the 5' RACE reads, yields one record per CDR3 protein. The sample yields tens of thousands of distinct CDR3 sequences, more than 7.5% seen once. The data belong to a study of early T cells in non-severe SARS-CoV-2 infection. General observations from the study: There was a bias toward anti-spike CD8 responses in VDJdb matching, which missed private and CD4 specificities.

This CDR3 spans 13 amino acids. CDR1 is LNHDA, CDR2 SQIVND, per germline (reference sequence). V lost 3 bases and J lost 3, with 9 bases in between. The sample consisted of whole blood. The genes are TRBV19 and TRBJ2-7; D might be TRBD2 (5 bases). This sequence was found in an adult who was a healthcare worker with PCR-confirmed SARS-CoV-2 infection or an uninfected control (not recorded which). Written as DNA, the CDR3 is TGTGCCAGTAGTATTCCCGGGAACTACGAGCAGTACTTC. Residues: CASSIPGNYEQYF.